These 5 T cell receptor beta chains came from one sample sequenced in a study of cytomegalovirus exposure and HLA in healthy donors. 13 Jbeta primers and 60 Vbeta primers were used for the PCR. Sequencing used immunoSEQ multiplex PCR; TCRdb keeps in-frame clones, though not all of them. The repertoire holds 100,000 to 150,000 clones, with 65% to 80% as singletons. Sequencing was performed on PBMCs. Receptors originate from a male donor in good health and CMV-seropositive.

V and J are TRBV6-1 and TRBJ1-6; D unresolved. This CDR3 contains 14 residues. V was trimmed by 1 base and J by 9 bases, leaving 10 bases between them. Germline CDR1 reads MNHNS; CDR2 reads SASEGT. CDR3 loop: CASSEVDYGSPLHF. The CDR3, as DNA: TGTGCCAGCAGTGAAGTGGACTACGGTTCACCCCTCCACTTT.

The chain joins TRBV9 to TRBJ1-2; 7 positions agree with TRBD1. The length of the CDR3 is 15 residues. Germline CDR1 SGDLS, CDR2 YYNGEE. V lost 0 bases, J lost 4 bases, and 6 bases stayed unmatched. DNA of the CDR3: TGTGCCAGCAGCGTAGACTGGGACAGACTCTATGGCTACACCTTC. Translation: CASSVDWDRLYGYTF.

The J gene is TRBJ1-2, the V gene TRBV7-2, with TRBD1 matching over 7 bases. There are 15 residues in the CDR3. CDR1 and CDR2 from the germline V gene are SGHTA and FQGNSA. V was pared by 0 bases and J by 4 bases, with 5 bases of the junction left unmatched. CDR3: CASSLAGGDGYGYTF. The CDR3 DNA sequence: TGTGCCAGCAGCTTAGCAGGGGGCGACGGCTATGGCTACACCTTC.

The table lists this clone with a few counts. The J gene is TRBJ2-7, the V gene TRBV19; TRBD2 agrees at 10 bases. Germline CDR1 LNHDA, CDR2 SQIVND (reference sequence). The V and J ends lost 3 bases and 6 bases, in that order; junction bases with no gene match: 5. The CDR3 totals 14 residues. The CDR3 loop is CASSITSGRGEQYF. In DNA form, the CDR3 reads TGTGCCAGTAGTATTACCAGCGGGAGGGGCGAGCAGTACTTC.

This chain joins TRBV7-3 and TRBJ2-7, with TRBD1 matching over 11 bases. Germline CDR1 reads SGHTA; CDR2 reads FQGTGA. The V gene end was trimmed by 1 base and the J gene end by 4 bases; junction bases not matched to a gene: 3. The CDR3 covers 15 residues. CDR3: CASSLSGQGAYEQYF. In DNA form, the CDR3 reads TGTGCCAGCAGCTTAAGCGGACAGGGGGCGTACGAGCAGTACTTC. The full variable domain, its missing parts supplied by reference TRBV7-3 and TRBJ2-7, is GAGVSQTPSNKVTEKGKYVELRCDPISGHTALYWYRQSLGQGPEFLIYFQGTGAADDSGLPNDRFFAVRPEGSVSTLKIQRTERGDSAVYLCASSLSGQGAYEQYFGPGTRLTVT.